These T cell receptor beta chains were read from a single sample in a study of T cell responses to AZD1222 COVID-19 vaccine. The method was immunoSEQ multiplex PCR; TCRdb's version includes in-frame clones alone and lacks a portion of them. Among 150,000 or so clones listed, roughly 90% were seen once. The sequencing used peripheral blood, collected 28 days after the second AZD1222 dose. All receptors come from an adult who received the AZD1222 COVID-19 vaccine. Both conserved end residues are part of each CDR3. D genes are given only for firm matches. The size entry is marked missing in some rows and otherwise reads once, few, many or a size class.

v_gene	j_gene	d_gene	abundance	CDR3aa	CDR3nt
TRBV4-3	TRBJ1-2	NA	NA	CASSQDFSTNYGYTF	TGCGCCAGCAGCCAAGATTTTAGCACTAACTATGGCTACACCTTC
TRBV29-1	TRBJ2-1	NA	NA	CSVVQGQIYNEQFF	TGCAGCGTTGTACAAGGACAGATTTACAATGAGCAGTTCTTC
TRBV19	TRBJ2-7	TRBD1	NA	CASSIEDRSGEQYF	TGTGCCAGTAGTATTGAGGACAGGAGCGGCGAGCAGTACTTC
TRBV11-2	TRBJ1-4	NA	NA	CASSLNGQGNEKLFF	TGTGCCAGCAGCTTAAATGGGCAGGGTAATGAAAAACTGTTTTTT
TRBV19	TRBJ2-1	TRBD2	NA	CASTSPAGAIYNEQFF	TGTGCCAGTACCTCCCCAGCGGGGGCCATCTACAATGAGCAGTTCTTC
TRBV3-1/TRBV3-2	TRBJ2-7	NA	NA	CASSQLVQEQYF	TGTGCCAGCAGCCAACTGGTACAGGAGCAGTACTTC
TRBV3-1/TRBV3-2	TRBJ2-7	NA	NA	CASSQERRPHESEQYF	TGTGCCAGCAGCCAAGAAAGGCGACCCCACGAGAGCGAGCAGTACTTC
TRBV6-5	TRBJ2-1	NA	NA	CASSPGLAKDEQFF	TGTGCCAGCAGCCCCGGACTCGCGAAGGATGAGCAGTTCTTC
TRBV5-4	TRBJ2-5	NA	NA	CASSRRGGETQYF	TGTGCCAGCAGTAGGAGGGGGGGAGAGACCCAGTACTTC
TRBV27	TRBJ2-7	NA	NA	CASSLYPGESSYEQYF	TGTGCCAGCAGTTTATATCCAGGCGAAAGCTCCTACGAGCAGTACTTC
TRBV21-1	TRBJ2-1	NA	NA	CAIRVGRGNNEQFF	NA
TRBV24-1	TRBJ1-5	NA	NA	CATSDSGDNQPQHF	TGTGCCACCAGTGATTCAGGGGACAATCAGCCCCAGCATTTT
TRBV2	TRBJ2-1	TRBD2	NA	CASKSRLAGDNEQFF	TGTGCCAGCAAGAGTCGACTAGCGGGAGACAATGAGCAGTTCTTC
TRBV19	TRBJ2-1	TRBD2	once	CASSTSAGGNYNEQFF	TGTGCCAGTAGTACCTCAGCGGGGGGTAACTACAATGAGCAGTTCTTC
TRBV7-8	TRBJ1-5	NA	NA	CASSRIGDQPQHF	TGTGCCAGCAGCCGAATCGGGGACCAGCCCCAGCATTTT
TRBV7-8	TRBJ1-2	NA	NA	CASSLGNYGYTF	TGTGCCAGCAGTCTGGGGAACTATGGCTACACCTTC
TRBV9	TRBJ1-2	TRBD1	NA	CASSTPKGGGAYYGYTF	TGTGCCAGCAGCACACCTAAGGGAGGGGGCGCTTACTATGGCTACACCTTC
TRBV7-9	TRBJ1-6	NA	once	CASSSVQGSNSPLHF	TGTGCCAGCAGCTCGGTTCAAGGCTCGAATTCACCCCTCCACTTT
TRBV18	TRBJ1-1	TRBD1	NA	CASSRDRWPDTEAFF	TGTGCCAGCTCACGGGACAGGTGGCCGGACACTGAAGCTTTCTTT
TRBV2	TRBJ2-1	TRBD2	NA	CASSHRLAGEYNEQFF	TGTGCCAGCAGCCATAGACTAGCGGGAGAGTACAATGAGCAGTTCTTC
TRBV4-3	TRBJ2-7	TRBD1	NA	CASSQDPPRTGSIGEQYF	TGCGCCAGCAGCCAAGATCCCCCAAGGACAGGGAGTATAGGCGAGCAGTACTTC
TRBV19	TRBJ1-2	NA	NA	CASSMSRDINYGYTF	TGTGCCAGTAGTATGAGCCGGGACATTAACTATGGCTACACCTTC
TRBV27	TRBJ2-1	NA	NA	CAIRSHREEQFF	TGTGCCATCCGGAGCCATCGAGAGGAGCAGTTCTTC
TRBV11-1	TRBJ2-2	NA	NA	CASSFDPGAATGELFF	TGTGCCAGCAGCTTTGATCCGGGAGCCGCGACCGGGGAGCTGTTTTTT
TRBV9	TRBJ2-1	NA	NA	CASRGFFQGFLSYNEQFF	TGTGCCAGCAGAGGGTTCTTCCAAGGTTTCCTATCCTACAATGAGCAGTTCTTC
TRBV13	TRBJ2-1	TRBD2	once	CASRRGGSSYNEQFF	TGTGCCAGCAGACGCGGGGGTAGCTCCTACAATGAGCAGTTCTTC
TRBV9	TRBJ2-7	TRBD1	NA	CASSVAGTGSYEQYF	TGTGCCAGCAGCGTAGCCGGGACAGGGTCATACGAGCAGTACTTC
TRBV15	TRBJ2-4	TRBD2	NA	CATSRGGSIGNIQYF	TGTGCCACCAGCAGAGGCGGGAGTATCGGAAACATTCAGTACTTC
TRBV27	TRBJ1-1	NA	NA	CASSYGRNTEAFF	TGTGCCAGCAGTTATGGACGGAACACTGAAGCTTTCTTT
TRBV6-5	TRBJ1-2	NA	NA	CASSSAPTSGHGYTF	TGTGCCAGCAGTTCCGCCCCCACTTCGGGTCATGGCTACACCTTC
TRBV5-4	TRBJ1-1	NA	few	CASSPADTEAFF	TGTGCCAGCAGCCCCGCGGACACTGAAGCTTTCTTT
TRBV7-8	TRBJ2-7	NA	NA	CASSYDGGGYEQYF	TGTGCCAGCAGCTACGATGGCGGAGGCTACGAGCAGTACTTC
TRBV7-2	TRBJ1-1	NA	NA	CASSFSVNTEAFF	TGTGCCAGCAGCTTCTCGGTGAACACTGAAGCTTTCTTT
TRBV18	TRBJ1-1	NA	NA	CASSQSAGHTEAFF	TGTGCCAGCTCACAAAGTGCGGGGCACACTGAAGCTTTCTTT
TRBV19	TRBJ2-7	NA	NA	CASRGTYYEQYF	TGTGCCAGTAGGGGGACATACTACGAGCAGTACTTC
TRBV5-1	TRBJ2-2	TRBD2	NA	CASSLETSGIRELFF	TGCGCCAGCAGCTTGGAGACTAGCGGGATTAGGGAGCTGTTTTTT
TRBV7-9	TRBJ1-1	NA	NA	CASSLGGSSAFF	TGTGCCAGCAGCTTAGGGGGGTCGAGCGCTTTCTTT
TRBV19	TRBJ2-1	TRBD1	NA	CASSTRDRGRGEQFF	TGTGCCAGTAGTACCCGGGACAGGGGGCGCGGTGAGCAGTTCTTC
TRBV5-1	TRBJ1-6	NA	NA	CASRDTGLGSPLHF	TGCGCCAGCAGAGACACAGGGCTAGGTTCACCCCTCCACTTT
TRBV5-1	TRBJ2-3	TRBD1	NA	CASSFGTGLRDTQYF	TGCGCCAGCAGCTTCGGGACAGGCTTAAGAGATACGCAGTATTTT
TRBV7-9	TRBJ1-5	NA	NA	CASSLEGVPQHF	TGTGCCAGCAGCTTAGAAGGGGTGCCCCAGCATTTT
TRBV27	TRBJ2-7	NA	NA	CASSGGMVWERPSYEQYF	TGTGCCAGCAGTGGGGGAATGGTTTGGGAGCGGCCGTCCTACGAGCAGTACTTC
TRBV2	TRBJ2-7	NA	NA	CASARDLINEQYF	TGTGCCAGCGCTAGGGACCTAATCAACGAGCAGTACTTC
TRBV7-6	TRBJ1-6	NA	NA	CASSLWEFNSPLHF	TGTGCCAGCAGCTTATGGGAATTTAATTCACCCCTCCACTTT
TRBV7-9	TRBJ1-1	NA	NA	CASNAINWGNTEAFF	TGTGCCAGCAACGCCATTAATTGGGGGAACACTGAAGCTTTCTTT
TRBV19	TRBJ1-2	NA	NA	CASSIIRDWSYGYTF	TGTGCCAGTAGTATTATCCGGGATTGGAGCTATGGCTACACCTTC
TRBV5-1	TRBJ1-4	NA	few	CASSNGAQTNEKLFF	TGCGCCAGCAGTAATGGGGCCCAAACTAATGAAAAACTGTTTTTT
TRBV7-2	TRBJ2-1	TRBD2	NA	CASSLGGRGGDEQFF	TGTGCCAGCAGCTTAGGAGGGCGGGGGGGCGATGAGCAGTTCTTC
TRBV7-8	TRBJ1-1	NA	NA	CASSLRPGTEAFF	TGTGCCAGCAGCTTAAGGCCGGGAACTGAAGCTTTCTTT
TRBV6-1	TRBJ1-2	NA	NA	CASSEAPPLGYGYTF	TGTGCCAGCAGTGAAGCCCCTCCTTTGGGCTATGGCTACACCTTC
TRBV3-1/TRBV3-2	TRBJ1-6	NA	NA	CASSHIGEGRPLHF	TGTGCCAGCAGCCATATAGGGGAGGGAAGGCCCCTCCACTTT
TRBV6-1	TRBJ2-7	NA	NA	CASSEALREQYF	TGTGCCAGCAGTGAAGCGCTGAGGGAGCAGTACTTC
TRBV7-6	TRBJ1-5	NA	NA	CASSLLRTTSGSNQPQHF	TGTGCCAGCAGCTTACTCCGGACCACGTCAGGGAGCAATCAGCCCCAGCATTTT
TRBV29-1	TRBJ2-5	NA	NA	CSVVQDSVPETQYF	TGCAGCGTTGTTCAGGACAGCGTTCCAGAGACCCAGTACTTC
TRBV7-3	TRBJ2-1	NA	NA	CASSPRPSFDEQFF	TGTGCCAGCAGCCCAAGACCTAGTTTCGATGAGCAGTTCTTC
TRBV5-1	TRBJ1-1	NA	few	CASRKDGGSTEAFF	TGCGCCAGCAGGAAAGATGGAGGTAGCACTGAAGCTTTCTTT
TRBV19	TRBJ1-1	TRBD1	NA	CASSINFPMTGLNTEAFF	TGTGCCAGTAGTATAAATTTCCCCATGACAGGGTTGAACACTGAAGCTTTCTTT
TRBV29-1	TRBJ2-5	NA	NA	CSVGGIQETQYF	TGCAGCGTTGGCGGGATTCAAGAGACCCAGTACTTC
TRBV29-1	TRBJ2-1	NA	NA	CSVTVGGGGYNEQFF	TGCAGCGTTACGGTAGGGGGAGGTGGTTACAATGAGCAGTTCTTC